This record covers a single T cell receptor beta chain. In this sample, this clone turned up once. The target of this receptor is not known. Base-call qualities are not available, and no considerably larger clone is one nucleotide away. This specimen's time point label, interpreted: cycle 1 day 1 (C1D1), immediately before nivolumab initiation. Relapse after autologous stem cell transplantation had occurred in all trial patients, and cohorts A, B and C were distinguished by prior brentuximab vedotin exposure. Magnetic negative selection with a Miltenyi CD8+ T cell isolation kit was used to purify CD8+ T cells from thawed PBMCs. The trial cohort comprised more than 55 patients with relapsed/refractory classical Hodgkin lymphoma whose best overall responses were complete response, partial response or progressive disease. In the multi-cohort phase II CheckMate 205 trial, trial patients received single-agent nivolumab. An independent review committee assessed best overall response by applying the 2007 International Working Group response criteria. PBMCs from the trial were collected at three points: immediately before nivolumab initiation (C1D1), and during therapy at cycle 2 day 1 and cycle 4 day 1. After peripheral blood was drawn into 8 mL Vacutainer Cell Preparation Tubes, PBMCs were isolated by centrifugation and then cryopreserved. Purified CD4+ and CD8+ fractions were generated only in cases for which an additional PBMC sample was available. Magnetically labelled cells were depleted on LS columns in a quadroMACS separator, and the flow-through was collected as the purified fraction.

V was cut back by 7 bases and J by 2 bases, leaving a gap of 6 bases between them. From the cysteine up to the phenylalanine, the CDR3 has a length of 13 residues. The entry retains the CDR3 DNA only, 39 bases that are in frame from base 1. In the germline V gene (reference sequence), CDR1 corresponds to LNHNV and CDR2 to YYDKDF. This specimen belongs to a study of PD-1 blockade in classical Hodgkin lymphoma (dated by TCRdb to the early 2020s). For context, the study as a whole: Nivolumab dosing was 3 mg/kg intravenously every 2 weeks, continuing until either disease progression or unacceptable toxicity. To define a peripheral blood immune signature of response to PD-1 blockade in classical Hodgkin lymphoma, the study combined TCR beta sequencing with CyTOF.

The Qiagen DNeasy kit was used to extract genomic DNA from unsorted PBMCs and from the negatively selected CD4+ and CD8+ fractions. TCR beta CDR3 regions were amplified by immunoSEQ multiplex PCR using primers annealing to V and J segments. A synthetic immune receptor repertoire was used to minimize amplification bias, and any residual bias was removed computationally once sequencing was done. The authors processed their data as follows. Custom Python scripts were used to quantify repertoire diversity as the Shannon entropy index. Unsorted, CD4+ and CD8+ repertoires were analyzed separately, except for combined analyses in which CD4+ and CD8+ sequences were merged in silico. Clonal expansion was defined as at least a 2-fold frequency increase after treatment relative to C1D1, with a pseudocount of 0.5 for undetected baseline clones. Clones with 0 or 1 copy at C1D1 were classified as singleton clones, and clones with 2 or more copies were classified as non-singleton clones. Clones expanded in unsorted samples were annotated as CD4+, CD8+ or unknown by matching protein sequences in sorted samples from the same patient. Diversity changes from C1D1 to C4D1 were tested in paired samples using Wilcoxon tests. Here the immuneACCESS table is served through TCRdb, limited to in-frame sequences with V and J called. Missing clones are a known gap in these copies; in checked studies unresolved V genes cover under half, and the rest lacks a known reason. From that table come the V and J calls and clone size; the DNA was used to work out D and trimming. Here the sample has about 30,000 clones; around 88% occur a single time. Of the sample, approximately 6.3% falls within the top ten clones.

Beyond this particular receptor, the publication reports: Trial patients with a complete response had baseline diversity similar to that of newly diagnosed patients, while partial responders and progressors had significantly lower diversity. A significant rise by C4D1 was seen in CD4+ but not CD8+ TCR diversity (p=0.0027 vs p=0.16), with the rise being most apparent in complete responders (p=0.02). Lower diversity was seen in patients whose nivolumab began less than 1 year after ASCT, and these patients were left out of later analyses so that immune reconstitution would not confound the results. Baseline TCR diversity was reported to be lower in newly diagnosed patients than in healthy donors and to be lower still in relapsed/refractory patients. The study covered only a single clinical trial cohort, and the causes of the repertoire differences, possibly disease activity or prior therapy, were still not defined.

The specimen comprised CD8+ T cells from blood, sampled at baseline. This TCR derives from a human donor with classical Hodgkin lymphoma. In this chain, TRBV15 is recombined with TRBJ2-6, with no D gene named confidently. The nucleotide sequence is TGTGCCACCACCAACACTGGGGCCAACGTCCTGACTTTC. It translates as CATTNTGANVLTF.